This T cell receptor (beta chain) was obtained from a study of T cell changes during pregnancy in multiple sclerosis. CDR1 is MNHEY, CDR2 SMNVEV, per germline (reference sequence). V was trimmed by 8 bases and J by 2 bases, leaving 13 bases between them. The CDR3 length is 13 residues. Using immunoSEQ multiplex PCR, the repertoire was profiled, and TCRdb retains in-frame clones only, with some absent. Here the sample spans some 45,000 clones, over 90% being singletons. The chain carries TRBV27 and TRBJ2-7; the D gene is possibly TRBD1 (6 bases). This receptor was identified in a female donor with multiple sclerosis, enrolled in a pregnancy study. The input for sequencing was CD8+ T cells from peripheral blood mononuclear cells, taken in the first trimester of pregnancy. In DNA, the CDR3 is TGTGCCAGCCGCAGGGGCCTGACCTACGAGCAGTACTTC. Its translation is CASRRGLTYEQYF.